This T cell receptor beta chain is from a study of cytotoxic CD8 clonotypes in ibrutinib-treated CLL. As regards this clone: As yet, its antigen is unknown.

TCRdb keeps only in-frame clones here, not all; method: immunoSEQ multiplex PCR. The sample contains just over 35,000 clones, about 64% of which appear only once. Overall study results and limits: Public clonotypes, found uncommonly, either contracted or stayed stable on treatment.

The CDR3 runs 18 residues. Trimming pared 4 bases from V and 5 bases from J, leaving 26 bases between. The germline V gene has CDR1 LNHNV and CDR2 YYDKDF (reference sequence). Sequencing used PBMCs, obtained at disease progression, from a patient treated with ibrutinib. This clonotype was obtained from a human donor with chronic lymphocytic leukemia. The chain couples TRBV15 to TRBJ1-2; tentatively, D is TRBD1 (5 bases). The CDR3 sequence is CATSKNTLSRDRGYGYTF. The CDR3 DNA is TGTGCCACCAGCAAAAACACGCTTAGTAGGGATCGGGGGTATGGCTACACCTTC.